What follows are 22 T cell receptor beta chains derived from one specimen sequenced in a study of cytomegalovirus exposure and HLA in healthy donors. The PCR used 60 Vbeta and 13 Jbeta primers. Assay used: immunoSEQ multiplex PCR; TCRdb lists only in-frame clones, some missing. The table includes 150,000 to 200,000 clones, roughly 77% detected once. The sample taken for sequencing was PBMCs. The receptors originated from a woman in her 50s in good health and CMV-seronegative.

The rearrangement uses TRBV4-1 and TRBJ1-5, with 7 bases that match TRBD1. V was pared by 2 bases and J by 4 bases, with 8 bases of the junction left unmatched. Germline loops: CDR1 MGHRA, CDR2 YSYEKL. The CDR3 has 16 amino acids. The CDR3 spells CASSQHPTGVNQPQHF. As DNA, the CDR3 is TGCGCCAGCAGCCAACACCCCACAGGGGTGAATCAGCCCCAGCATTTT.

This chain uses TRBV25-1 with TRBJ2-3; D is possibly TRBD1 (5 bases). This CDR3 contains 15 residues. Germline V gene sequence: CDR1 MGHDK, CDR2 SYGVNS. V lost 3 bases and J lost 2, with 12 bases in between. The CDR3 reads CASSEGLEATDTQYF. CDR3 sequence (DNA): TGTGCCAGCAGTGAGGGGCTAGAAGCCACAGATACGCAGTATTTT.

The chain employs TRBV6-1 and TRBJ2-4; a possible D gene is TRBD1 (5 bases). The CDR3 totals 18 residues. V dropped 1 base and J dropped 0 bases, with 16 bases sitting between them. Germline V gives CDR1 MNHNS, CDR2 SASEGT. Here the CDR3 DNA reads TGTGCCAGCAGTGAAGTGCCTCCCGTGGGGCTAGCCAAAAACATTCAGTACTTC. Translated, it gives CASSEVPPVGLAKNIQYF.

CDR3 loop: CASSLVAISTDTQYF. The CDR3, as DNA: TGTGCCAGCAGCTTAGTCGCTATAAGCACAGATACGCAGTATTTT. The chain recombines TRBV7-2 with TRBJ2-3; D is ambiguous. In germline, CDR1 is SGHTA, CDR2 FQGNSA. Trimming removed 1 base from V and 0 bases from J, with 8 bases in between. This CDR3 has 15 residues.

The rearrangement links TRBV4-3 to TRBJ2-5; 12 bases fit TRBD2. Germline V gives CDR1 LGHNA, CDR2 YSLEER. Germline trimming cut 3 bases from V and 3 bases from J; bases unmatched to any gene: 2. This CDR3 comprises 15 residues. Here the CDR3 DNA reads TGCGCCAGCAGCCATCTAGCGGGGGGGGAAGAGACCCAGTACTTC. This encodes CASSHLAGGEETQYF.

J is TRBJ1-1 and V is TRBV29-1; 8 bases match TRBD1. The CDR3 is made up of 13 amino acids. V was clipped by 5 bases and J by 1 base; unmatched bases: 3. Germline V gives CDR1 SQVTM, CDR2 ANQGSEA. CDR3: CSVTGQGNTEAFF. The CDR3 DNA is TGCAGCGTTACTGGACAGGGGAACACTGAAGCTTTCTTT.

The J gene is TRBJ2-7, the V gene TRBV10-3, with 9 nucleotides matching TRBD1. Per the germline V gene, CDR1 is ENHRY and CDR2 is SYGVKD. The CDR3 consists of 15 residues. With 2 bases clipped from V and 2 bases from J, the junction kept 4 bases outside the gene matches. CDR3 region: CAISEVGTGTYEQYF. The CDR3 coding sequence is TGTGCCATCAGTGAGGTCGGGACAGGGACCTACGAGCAGTACTTC.

The chain couples TRBV6-5 to TRBJ2-2, with TRBD2 identical over 7 bases. Trimming took 9 bases from V and 4 from J; bases not matched to a gene: 8. The germline V gene encodes CDR1 MNHEY and CDR2 SVGAGI. This CDR3 comprises 14 residues. In DNA, the CDR3 is TGTGCCAGTGGCGGGAGTATCGGCACCGGGGAGCTGTTTTTT. It is translated as CASGGSIGTGELFF.

The chain employs TRBV7-9 and TRBJ2-3; D gene ambiguous. V lost 1 base, J lost 0 bases, and 5 bases lay in between. The CDR3 totals 14 residues. Germline values: CDR1 SEHNR, CDR2 FQNEAQ (reference sequence). The CDR3, as DNA: TGTGCCAGCAGCTTAGGTCATAGCACAGATACGCAGTATTTT. This codes for CASSLGHSTDTQYF.

This chain joins TRBV4-3 and TRBJ1-1; D may be TRBD1 (6 bases). V was trimmed by 3 bases and J by 3 bases, leaving 17 bases between them. The germline CDR1 and CDR2 sequences are LGHNA and YSLEER. The length of the CDR3 is 16 residues. CDR3 nucleotide sequence: TGCGCCAGCAGCCAGGACCACAGGGCCGGAGACACTGAAGCTTTCTTT. Encoded protein: CASSQDHRAGDTEAFF.

In DNA form, the CDR3 reads TGTGCCAGCAGCTTAGTACCGGGAGCGAACAATGAGCAGTTCTTC. It yields the protein CASSLVPGANNEQFF. The chain joins TRBV7-2 to TRBJ2-1; the D gene is possibly TRBD2 (6 bases). The CDR3 totals 15 residues. CDR1 and CDR2 (germline): SGHTA, FQGNSA. V was shortened by 1 base and J by 5 bases, with 12 bases between the two germline ends.

This clone was found once. The chain links TRBV29-1 to TRBJ2-3; 9 bases are a match to TRBD1. V trimming: 5 bases; J trimming: 2 bases; junction bases outside the gene matches: 5. Germline V CDR1 and CDR2: SQVTM, ANQGSEA. The CDR3 loop spans 14 amino acids. The CDR3 loop is CSVSGTGNTDTQYF. CDR3 DNA: TGCAGCGTTTCCGGGACAGGGAACACAGATACGCAGTATTTT.

This clone was picked up a small number of times. The V gene is TRBV27, the J gene TRBJ2-1, with 11 bases identical to TRBD2. Germline CDR1 MNHEY, CDR2 SMNVEV (reference sequence). The ends lost 5 bases at V and 4 bases at J; junction bases unmatched: 1. CDR3 length equals 14 residues. The CDR3 protein is CASSLAGGYNEQFF. DNA of the CDR3: TGTGCCAGCAGTCTAGCGGGGGGATACAATGAGCAGTTCTTC.

The V call is TRBV15, the J call TRBJ1-4, with 8 bases identical to TRBD1. With 1 base clipped from V and 0 bases from J, the junction kept 4 bases outside the gene matches. This CDR3 region has 17 residues. Germline V gene sequence: CDR1 LNHNV, CDR2 YYDKDF (reference sequence). CDR3 DNA: TGTGCCACCAGCAGAGGCCCACAGGGGGCAACTAATGAAAAACTGTTTTTT. Translated: CATSRGPQGATNEKLFF.

The V call is TRBV6-5, the J call TRBJ2-1; maybe TRBD2 (6 bases). The V gene lost 5 bases and the J gene lost 2 bases, with 13 bases spanning the gap. CDR1 and CDR2 from the germline V gene are MNHEY and SVGAGI. The CDR3 is made up of 15 amino acids. The CDR3 here is CASSLTSSAYNEQFF. The CDR3 DNA reads TGTGCCAGCAGTCTGACTAGTAGTGCCTACAATGAGCAGTTCTTC.

This clone was observed once. This chain joins TRBV10-3 and TRBJ1-2; TRBD1 aligns across 7 bases. CDR3 length equals 15 residues. Germline V gene data show CDR1 as ENHRY and CDR2 as SYGVKD. Losses at the gene ends were 6 bases for V and 8 bases for J; bases not matched to a gene: 15. The CDR3 is CAISRDSNSPRGYTF. The CDR3 DNA sequence: TGTGCCATCAGCCGGGACAGCAATTCCCCGAGGGGCTACACCTTC.

Written as DNA, the CDR3 is TGCGCCAGCAGCTCGGGGACAGGGGTAACTAATGAAAAACTGTTTTTT. It codes for CASSSGTGVTNEKLFF. The V call is TRBV5-1, the J call TRBJ1-4; 10 nucleotides line up with TRBD1. The CDR3 loop spans 16 amino acids. J was trimmed by 1 base and V by 3 bases; bases with no gene match: 3. CDR1 and CDR2 from the germline V gene are SGHRS and YFSETQ. The full variable domain, completed using reference TRBV5-1 and TRBJ1-4, is KAGVTQTPRYLIKTRGQQVTLSCSPISGHRSVSWYQQTPGQGLQFLFEYFSETQRNKGNFPGRFSGRQFSNSRSEMNVSTLELGDSALYLCASSSGTGVTNEKLFFGSGTQLSVL.

V is TRBV11-2 and J is TRBJ2-7; D is ambiguous. Per germline, CDR1 SGHAT and CDR2 FQNNGV. Trimming removed 7 bases at V and 3 bases at J, with 7 bases between. This CDR3 comprises 11 residues. DNA of the CDR3: TGTGCCAGCACCCCGTTCTACGAGCAGTACTTC. As protein: CASTPFYEQYF.

The chain recombines TRBV19 with TRBJ1-5; no firm D call. V dropped 2 bases and J dropped 0 bases, with 8 bases sitting between them. Germline values: CDR1 LNHDA, CDR2 SQIVND (reference sequence). The length of the CDR3 is 15 residues. CDR3 sequence reads: CASSIPGTSNQPQHF. DNA for the CDR3: TGTGCCAGTAGTATACCAGGCACTAGCAATCAGCCCCAGCATTTT.

This clone was detected only once. The J gene is TRBJ2-7, the V gene TRBV7-2; 12 nucleotides align to TRBD2. V dropped 4 bases and J dropped 0; count of bases not matched to a gene: 1. The CDR3 spans 15 residues. Germline loops: CDR1 SGHTA, CDR2 FQGNSA. The CDR3 reads CASSSSGGDSYEQYF. The CDR3 bases are TGTGCCAGCAGCTCTAGCGGGGGGGACTCCTACGAGCAGTACTTC.

V and J are TRBV28 and TRBJ2-7; 7 bases match TRBD2. CDR1 and CDR2 from the germline V gene are MDHEN and SYDVKM. J was trimmed by 7 bases and V by 8 bases; bases with no gene match: 17. CDR3 length: 15 residues. The CDR3 nucleotides read TGTGCCAGCCCCCCGAGGCGGGGGACGGTCGGGGAGCAGTACTTC. Translated, it gives CASPPRRGTVGEQYF.

This rearrangement joins TRBV11-3 to TRBJ2-7; TRBD2 matches at 10 bases. Germline values: CDR1 SGHNT, CDR2 YENEEA. Trimming at V came to 2 bases and at J to 4 bases, leaving 5 bases not matched to a gene. The CDR3 consists of 15 residues. This CDR3 reads CASSLRAGGVYEQYF. The CDR3 bases are TGTGCCAGCAGCTTAAGAGCGGGAGGGGTATACGAGCAGTACTTC.